This TCR beta chain was recorded in a study of T cells after yellow fever vaccination. The overall study: Preparation used SMART-Seq v4 Ultra Low Input for the low-cell-number fractions.

Study-wide points: Although most clonotypes did not, a small share appeared in both CD4 and CD8 compartments. Post-booster repertoires contained most primary-vaccination clones again (around 96% CD4, about 90% CD8).

V shed 5 bases and J shed 4 bases, with 18 bases lying between them. Germline CDR1 and CDR2: DFQATT and SNEGSKA (reference sequence). The CDR3 sequence is 15 residues long. Production of TCR cDNA was by 5'RACE template switching, which also added a universal primer site and UMIs. TCRdb processed the 5' RACE reads anew with MiXCR; each CDR3 protein has one entry. The sample has 300,000 to 400,000 distinct CDR3 sequences, 6.2% seen once. In this sample, this clonotype turned up many times. Its target is not known. J is TRBJ1-3 and V is TRBV20-1; no firm D call. The sequencing here drew on PBMCs, taken 5 days after the yellow fever booster vaccination. The sequence derives from a man younger than 45 who received the YFV17D yellow fever vaccine. CDR3 residues: CSALGPGKAGNTIYF. For the CDR3, the DNA is TGCAGTGCTCTGGGCCCCGGGAAGGCCGGAAACACCATATATTTT.